This T cell receptor (beta chain) derives from a study of regulatory T cells in long-lasting Graves disease. Per germline, CDR1 SNHLY and CDR2 FYNNEI. Trimming took 6 bases from V and 5 from J; bases not matched to a gene: 11. The CDR3 runs to 16 residues. Arm-PCR with iRepertoire HTBI primers amplified the CDR3 regions for these TCR beta libraries. TCRdb re-called the multiplex PCR reads through MiXCR, storing one row per CDR3 protein. The repertoire holds a few hundred thousand distinct CDR3 sequences, with just over 20% as singletons. Specified time point: newly diagnosed GD, antithyroid drugs for less than 3 months. PBMC RNA was the source of the TCR library. The source of the patients was an endocrinology department in Xi'an, China. This clonotype was found many times.

The sample here was peripheral blood mononuclear cells (PBMCs), taken at new diagnosis, from a patient treated with antithyroid drugs. V and J are TRBV2 and TRBJ2-3; 10 nucleotides match TRBD1. This clonotype was sampled from a female donor with Graves disease. The CDR3 DNA reads as TGTGCCAGCAGCCTCTTAAGGGGACAGGGGAAAGATACGCAGTATTTT. Protein product: CASSLLRGQGKDTQYF. The full variable domain, completed using reference TRBV2 and TRBJ2-3, is EPEVTQTPSHQVTQMGQEVILRCVPISNHLYFYWYRQILGQKVEFLVSFYNNEISEKSEIFDDQFSVERPDGSNFTLKIRSTKLEDSAMYFCASSLLRGQGKDTQYFGPGTRLTVL.